The 2 T cell receptor beta chains presented below share a single source sample, sequenced in a study of blood T cell repertoires in COVID-19. The data were produced by immunoSEQ multiplex PCR, yet TCRdb's version contains in-frame clones alone and is incomplete. This table holds roughly 300,000 clones, 80% to 90% found once. Input material: peripheral blood. The receptor set was obtained from a woman aged 45 to 65 who had recovered from COVID-19.

The chain has TRBV6-6 and TRBJ2-1; perhaps TRBD2 as D (5 bases). Looked up from germline, CDR1 is MNHNY and CDR2 is SVGAGI (reference sequence). This CDR3 region has 13 residues. V shed 2 bases and J shed 5 bases, with 7 bases lying between them. CDR3 DNA sequence: TGTGCCAGCAGTTACCCCGGGGACAATGAGCAGTTCTTC. Translating gives CASSYPGDNEQFF.

The CDR3 nucleotides read TGTGCCAGCAGCTTAATGAGTACCGGGGAGCTGTTTTTT. It is translated as CASSLMSTGELFF. The chain recombines TRBV7-9 with TRBJ2-2; no clear D gene. The CDR3 is 13 residues long. Trimming shortened V by 2 bases and J by 5 bases, and 6 bases separated the two germline ends. Germline-derived CDR1 and CDR2 are SEHNR and FQNEAQ (reference sequence).